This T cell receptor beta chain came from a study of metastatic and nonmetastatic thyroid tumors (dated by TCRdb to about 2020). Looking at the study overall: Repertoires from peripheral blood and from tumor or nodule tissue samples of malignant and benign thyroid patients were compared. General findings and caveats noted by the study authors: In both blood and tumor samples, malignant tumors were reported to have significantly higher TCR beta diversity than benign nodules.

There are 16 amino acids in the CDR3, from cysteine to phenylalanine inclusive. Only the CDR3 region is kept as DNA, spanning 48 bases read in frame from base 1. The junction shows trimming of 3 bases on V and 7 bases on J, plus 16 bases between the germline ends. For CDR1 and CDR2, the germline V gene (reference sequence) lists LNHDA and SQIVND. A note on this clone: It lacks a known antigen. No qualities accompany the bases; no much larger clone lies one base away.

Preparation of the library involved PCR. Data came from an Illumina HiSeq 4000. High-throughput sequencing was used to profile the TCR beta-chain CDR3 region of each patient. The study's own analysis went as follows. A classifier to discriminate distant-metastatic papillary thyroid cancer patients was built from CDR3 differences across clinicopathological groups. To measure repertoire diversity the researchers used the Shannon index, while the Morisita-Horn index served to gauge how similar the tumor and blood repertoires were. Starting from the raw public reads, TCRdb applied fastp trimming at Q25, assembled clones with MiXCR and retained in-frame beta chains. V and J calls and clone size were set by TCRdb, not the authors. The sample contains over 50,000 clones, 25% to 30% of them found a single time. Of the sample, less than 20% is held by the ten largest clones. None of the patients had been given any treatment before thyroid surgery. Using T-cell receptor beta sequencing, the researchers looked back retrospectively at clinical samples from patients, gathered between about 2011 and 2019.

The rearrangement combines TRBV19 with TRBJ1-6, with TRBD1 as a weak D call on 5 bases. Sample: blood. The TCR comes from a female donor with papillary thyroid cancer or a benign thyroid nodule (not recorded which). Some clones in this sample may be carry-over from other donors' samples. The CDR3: CASSMKWQGGNSPLHF. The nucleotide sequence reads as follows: TGTGCCAGTAGTATGAAATGGCAGGGAGGAAATTCACCCCTCCACTTT.